This paragraph reports one TCR beta chain. Its antigen is as yet unknown. The record originates from a study of cytomegalovirus exposure and HLA in healthy donors. Germline V gene lookup returns CDR1 MDHEN and CDR2 SYDVKM. V lost 6 bases, J lost 3 bases, and 3 bases stayed unmatched. The length of the CDR3 is 13 residues. General study findings and limits: An analysis was carried out at a later point. It showed that HLA-associated TCR beta chains were more clonally expanded than equally common non-associated chains. Sequencing likely generated an artifact that appeared as a cluster of highly shared sequence variants. Rarity held for most TCR sequences, but there were some public TCRs that occurred in many donors. The study designated 150 or so TCR beta chains cytomegalovirus-associated.

Primers for the PCR totalled 60 Vbeta and 13 Jbeta. The method was immunoSEQ multiplex PCR; TCRdb's version includes in-frame clones alone and lacks a portion of them. The sample carries about 150,000 clones, approximately 80% recorded once. This clonotype was obtained from a woman between 40 and 55 years old in good health and CMV-seropositive. Specimen: PBMCs. The rearrangement joins TRBV28 to TRBJ2-7; 9 bases are shared with TRBD2. The CDR3 protein is CASRTSGVYEQYF. CDR3 nucleotide sequence: TGTGCCAGCAGGACTAGCGGAGTCTACGAGCAGTACTTC. Full variable domain (remainder filled in from reference TRBV28 and TRBJ2-7): DVKVTQSSRYLVKRTGEKVFLECVQDMDHENMFWYRQDPGLGLRLIYFSYDVKMKEKGDIPEGYSVSREKKERFSLILESASTNQTSMYLCASRTSGVYEQYFGPGTRLTVT.